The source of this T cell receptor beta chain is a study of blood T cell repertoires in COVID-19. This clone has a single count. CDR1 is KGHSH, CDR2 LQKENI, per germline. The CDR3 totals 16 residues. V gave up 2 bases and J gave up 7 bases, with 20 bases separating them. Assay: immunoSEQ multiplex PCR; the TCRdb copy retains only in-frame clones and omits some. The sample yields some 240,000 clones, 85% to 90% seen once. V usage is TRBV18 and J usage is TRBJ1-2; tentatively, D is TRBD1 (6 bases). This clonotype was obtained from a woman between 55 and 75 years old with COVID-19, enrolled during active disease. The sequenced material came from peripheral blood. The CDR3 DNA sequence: TGTGCCAGCTCACCATCGGGGGACTACAGGGTATTTGGCTACACCTTC. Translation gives CASSPSGDYRVFGYTF.